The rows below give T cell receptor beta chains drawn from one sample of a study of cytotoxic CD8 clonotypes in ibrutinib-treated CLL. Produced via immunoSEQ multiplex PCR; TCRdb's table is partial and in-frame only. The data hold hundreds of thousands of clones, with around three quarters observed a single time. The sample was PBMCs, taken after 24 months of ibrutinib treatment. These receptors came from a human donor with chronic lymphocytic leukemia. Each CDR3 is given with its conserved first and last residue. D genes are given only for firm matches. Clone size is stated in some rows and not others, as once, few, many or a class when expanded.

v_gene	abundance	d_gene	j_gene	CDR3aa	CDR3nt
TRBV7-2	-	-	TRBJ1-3	CASSLAVGRRDTIYF	TGTGCCAGCAGCTTAGCTGTAGGACGGAGGGACACCATATATTTT
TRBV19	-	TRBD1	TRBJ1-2	CASSMRGGQGAVSPYTF	TGTGCCAGTAGTATGAGGGGCGGACAGGGGGCCGTCTCTCCCTACACCTTC
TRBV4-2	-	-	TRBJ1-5	CASSQEEEGPQHF	TGTGCCAGCAGCCAAGAAGAGGAGGGGCCCCAGCATTTT
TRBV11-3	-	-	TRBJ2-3	CASSLDRSDTQYF	TGTGCCAGCAGCTTAGATCGGTCAGATACGCAGTATTTT
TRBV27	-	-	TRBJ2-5	CASSFRGQGDTQYF	TGTGCCAGCAGTTTCAGAGGGCAGGGAGATACCCAGTACTTC
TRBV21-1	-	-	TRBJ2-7	CASMNHHRARNEQYF	TGTGCCAGCATGAATCATCACAGGGCCAGGAACGAGCAGTACTTC
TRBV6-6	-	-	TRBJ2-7	CASSKDSYEQYF	TGTGCCAGCAGTAAAGACAGTTACGAGCAGTACTTC
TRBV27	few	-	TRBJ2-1	CASSSGGGFF	TGTGCCAGCAGTTCCGGTGGGGGGTTCTTC
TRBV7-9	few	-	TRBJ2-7	CASSLSAPPEQYF	TGTGCCAGCAGCTTATCAGCCCCTCCTGAGCAGTACTTC
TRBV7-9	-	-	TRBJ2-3	CASPLRGDTQYF	TGTGCCAGCCCCTTACGCGGAGATACGCAGTATTTT
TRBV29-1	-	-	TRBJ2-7	CSAGPAAYEQYF	TGCAGCGCCGGGCCCGCCGCCTACGAGCAGTACTTC
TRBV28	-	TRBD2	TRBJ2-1	CASSLGLAGGPRDEQFF	TGTGCCAGCAGTCTCGGACTAGCGGGAGGGCCGAGGGATGAGCAGTTCTTC
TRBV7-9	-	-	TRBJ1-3	CASSLVAAAGNTIYF	TGTGCCAGCAGCTTAGTAGCGGCGGCTGGAAACACCATATATTTT
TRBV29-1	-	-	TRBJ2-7	CSVEGETKVDEQYF	TGCAGCGTTGAGGGGGAGACCAAGGTTGACGAGCAGTACTTC
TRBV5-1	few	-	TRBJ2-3	CASSWSSDTQYF	TGCGCCAGCAGCTGGTCCTCAGATACGCAGTATTTT
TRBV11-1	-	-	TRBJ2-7	CASSSSPGPSYEQYF	TGTGCCAGCAGCTCGTCCCCAGGACCGTCCTACGAGCAGTACTTC
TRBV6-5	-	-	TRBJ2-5	CASSPVGGVETQYF	TGTGCCAGCAGCCCCGTTGGCGGGGTGGAGACCCAGTACTTC
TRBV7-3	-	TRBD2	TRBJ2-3	CASSFKGLAGGRGDTQYF	TGTGCCAGCAGCTTTAAGGGACTAGCGGGTGGAAGGGGGGATACGCAGTATTTT